The sequence of this T cell receptor (beta chain) was determined in a study of beta chain features in type 1 diabetes. In germline, CDR1 is SGHRS, CDR2 YFSETQ. The CDR3 spans 14 residues. V was clipped by 0 bases and J by 5 bases, with 9 bases between them. The table lists this clone with a count of one. Since all of the isolated RNA was reverse transcribed, expressed TCRB transcripts were what got sequenced. Some clones are missing from TCRdb's copy, which holds only in-frame ones; the method was immunoSEQ multiplex PCR. The repertoire consists of about 260,000 clones, with roughly two thirds occurring once and the leading ten covering 0.053%.

The sequence was collected from a man aged 25 to 40 in good health. Sequenced material: naive CD4+ T cells from blood. The chain has TRBV5-1 and TRBJ2-1, with a tentative D call TRBD1 (5 bases). CDR3 in amino acids: CASSLERRDNEQFF. CDR3 in DNA: TGCGCCAGCAGCTTGGAGCGCAGGGACAATGAGCAGTTCTTC.